This paragraph covers one TCR beta chain sequence. Its matching antigen is unknown. This sample is drawn from a study of regulatory and conventional T cells in RAG deficiency. Study observations and caveats: Compared with controls, unique Treg TCR beta sequences dropped roughly 100-fold in Omenn syndrome and CID/AS.

Here immunoSEQ multiplex PCR was the method, and the copy in TCRdb shows in-frame clones only, minus some. The repertoire holds about 30,000 clones, with around 89% as singletons. From germline, CDR1 is SGDLS and CDR2 YYNGEE. CDR3 size: 16 residues. Trimming cost V 2 bases and J 2 bases, with 17 bases left between them. The sample was also linked to a second study, of regulatory T cells. This second study notes: The PCR used 52 TRBV and 13 TRBJ primers. Patient repertoires had restricted TRB V-J pairs and skewed V and J usage, most in Tregs.

The material sequenced was CD8+ T cells sorted from blood. The chain links TRBV9 to TRBJ2-7; TRBD2 is a possible D gene (6 bases). The source is a human donor in good health. The CDR3 region has the DNA TGTGCCAGCAGCGTGGGGGTGGAGGGTAAAGCCTACGAGCAGTACTTC. Translation: CASSVGVEGKAYEQYF.